This section outlines one TCR beta chain sequence together with its context. This sample was included in a study of T cells after somatic rescue of genetic block. Measured with immunoSEQ multiplex PCR; TCRdb has only the in-frame clones, and not every one. The table lists approximately 78,000 clones, approximately 90% of them singletons, with roughly 2.9% in the top ten. Germline-derived CDR1 and CDR2 are SEHNR and FQNEAQ (reference sequence). The CDR3 is 16 residues long. Deletions cut 0 bases from V and 7 bases from J, with 15 bases between. Sequences were obtained from peripheral blood mononuclear cells (PBMCs). J is TRBJ2-2 and V is TRBV7-9; perhaps TRBD1 as D (6 bases). The receptor was derived from a man younger than 45. In nucleotides, the CDR3 is TGTGCCAGCAGCTTAGCGCTGGGGGCGCCTGGCGGGGAGCTGTTTTTT. It codes for CASSLALGAPGGELFF.